This entry lists 7 T cell receptor beta chains sequenced from one sample in a study of regulatory T cells in long-lasting Graves disease listed by TCRdb under 2021. The sample's time point label is to be understood as: newly diagnosed GD, antithyroid drugs for less than 3 months. For both TCR sequencing and RNA sequencing, RNA was extracted from PBMCs using TRIzol. The protocol used for the library was multiplex PCR. Sequencing relied on an Illumina HiSeq 4000. iRepertoire HTBI primers and Arm-PCR amplification of CDR3 regions were used to construct TCR beta libraries. Using fastp at Q25 and MiXCR, TCRdb reprocessed the public reads and kept productive beta chains. Identical CDR3 protein sequences are pooled into one entry, listed with their most common genes and DNA. The sample table shows under 450,000 distinct CDR3 sequences, and roughly 10% are seen once. Under 20% of the sample goes to the ten largest clones.

The same sample was also studied in work on T cells in Graves' hyperthyroidism and ophthalmopathy.

This sample comprised peripheral blood mononuclear cells (PBMCs), obtained at new diagnosis, from a patient treated with antithyroid drugs. These receptors came from a woman under 30 with Graves disease. Donor details come from another sample of the same person, matched by shared clones.

This clonotype was detected ten times or more. The chain recombines TRBV30 with TRBJ2-5; no reliable D call. The V end was cut by 0 bases, the J end by 2 bases, with 4 bases between. CDR1 and CDR2 from the germline V gene are GTSNPN and SVGIG (reference sequence). The CDR3 loop spans 12 amino acids. CDR3 sequence (DNA): TGTGCCTGGAGTGTAGGGCAAGAGACCCAGTACTTC. Protein product: CAWSVGQETQYF.

The V gene is TRBV12-3 or TRBV12-4, the J gene TRBJ2-2; 8 nucleotides align to TRBD1. V lost 4 bases and J lost 0; bases outside the gene matches: 10. The CDR3 has 18 residues. The CDR3 nucleotides read TGTGCCAGCAGTTCCTGGACAGGGAAGAGAGCGAACACCGGGGAGCTGTTTTTT. Translation: CASSSWTGKRANTGELFF.

This clonotype turned up a few times. The gene calls are TRBV7-2 and TRBJ2-7, with D maybe TRBD1 (6 bases). Germline values: CDR1 SGHTA, CDR2 FQGNSA. This CDR3 region has 17 residues. V lost 3 bases, J lost 0 bases, and 18 bases lay in between. In DNA, the CDR3 is TGTGCCAGCAGCTTTTACAGGGATCCCTTTAGCTCCTACGAGCAGTACGTC. Protein sequence: CASSFYRDPFSSYEQYV.

The sample holds many counts of this clonotype. The chain has TRBV10-3 and TRBJ1-1; D gene ambiguous. CDR3 length: 11 amino acids. Trimming removed 2 bases at V and 5 bases at J, with 3 bases between. Per the germline V gene, CDR1 is ENHRY and CDR2 is SYGVKD. CDR3: CAISEGTEAFF. The CDR3 DNA sequence: TGTGCCATCAGTGAGGGAACTGAAGCTTTCTTT.

This clonotype was counted ten times or more. DNA for the CDR3: TGTGCCAGCAGTTTGGAAGGACTAGCGGGCCTCTACAATGAGCAGTTCTTC. This gives the protein CASSLEGLAGLYNEQFF. The J gene is TRBJ2-1, the V gene TRBV12-3 or TRBV12-4, with TRBD2 identical over 11 bases. The CDR3 has 17 amino acids. V gave up 3 bases and J gave up 3 bases; unmatched junction bases: 7.

This clonotype was seen at least ten times. The rearrangement uses TRBV28 and TRBJ1-5; D not certain. Germline V gene sequence: CDR1 MDHEN, CDR2 SYDVKM. This CDR3 has 12 amino acids. V was pared by 4 bases and J by 6 bases, with 7 bases between. The CDR3 nucleotides are TGTGCCAGCAGTTCGACGGGTCAGCCCCAGCATTTT. This gives the protein CASSSTGQPQHF.

This clonotype was seen a few times. One end of the junction varies from germline; a read error may be responsible. The V gene is TRBV2, the J gene TRBJ2-7; D is possibly TRBD1 (6 bases). Germline V gene data show CDR1 as SNHLY and CDR2 as FYNNEI. The CDR3 is made up of 12 amino acids. The CDR3 nucleotides are TGCGCCAGCAGTCGTCAGGGGTACGAGCAGTACTTC. Its translation: CASSRQGYEQYF.